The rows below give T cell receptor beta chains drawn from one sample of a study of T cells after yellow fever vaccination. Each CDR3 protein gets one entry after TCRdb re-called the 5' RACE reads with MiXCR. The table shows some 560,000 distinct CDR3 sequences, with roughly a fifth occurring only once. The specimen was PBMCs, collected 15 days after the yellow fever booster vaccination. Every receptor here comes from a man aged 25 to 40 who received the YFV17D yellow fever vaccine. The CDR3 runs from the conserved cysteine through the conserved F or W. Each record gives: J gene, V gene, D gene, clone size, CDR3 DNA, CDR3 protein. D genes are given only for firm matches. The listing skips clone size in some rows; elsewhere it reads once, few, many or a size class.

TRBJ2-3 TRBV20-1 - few TGCAGTGCTAGAGATAGGCAACGGATCACAGATACGCAGTATTTT CSARDRQRITDTQYF
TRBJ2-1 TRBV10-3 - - TGTGCCATCAGGGGGACGTCCAATGAGCAGTTCTTC CAIRGTSNEQFF
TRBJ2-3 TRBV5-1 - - TGCGCCAGCAGCAACTGGGGGCAGAACACAGATACGCAGTATTTT CASSNWGQNTDTQYF
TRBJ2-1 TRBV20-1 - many TGCAGTGCTAGAGAGATACCGGGGCGGGAGCAGTTCTTC CSAREIPGREQFF
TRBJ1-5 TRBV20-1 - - TGCAGTGCTAGTTCAGGGGCCAGCAATCAGCCCCAGCATTTT CSASSGASNQPQHF
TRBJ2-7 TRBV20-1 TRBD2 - TGCAGTGCCCGACTAGCGGGAGGTTTTGAGCAGTACTTC CSARLAGGFEQYF
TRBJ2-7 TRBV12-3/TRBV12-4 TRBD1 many TGTGCCAGCAGCGATCATGGGACAGGGGTACACGAGCAGTACTTC CASSDHGTGVHEQYF
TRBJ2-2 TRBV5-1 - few TGCGCCAGCAGCTTGGCCAGTGACCCAAACACCGGGGAGCTGTTTTTT CASSLASDPNTGELFF
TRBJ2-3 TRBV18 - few TGTGCCAGCTCAGCTCCTAGTGAGGATACGCAGTATTTT CASSAPSEDTQYF
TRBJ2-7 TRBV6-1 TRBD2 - TGTGCCAGCAGTCTGGCGGGAGCGGGTGAGCAGTACTTC CASSLAGAGEQYF
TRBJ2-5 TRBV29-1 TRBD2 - TGCAGCGCTGGGGGGGGTCGCGAGACCCAGTACTTC CSAGGGRETQYF
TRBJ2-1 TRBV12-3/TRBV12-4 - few TGTGCCAGCACAGCTGCGGGACAGCAGTTCTTC CASTAAGQQFF
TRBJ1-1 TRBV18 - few TGTGCCAGCTCACCAAGGGAGCCAGCCGAAGCTTTCTTT CASSPREPAEAFF
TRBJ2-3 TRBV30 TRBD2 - TGTGCCTGGACCGACCAGGGACTAGCGAGTTTTACGCAGTATTTT CAWTDQGLASFTQYF
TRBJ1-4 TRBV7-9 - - TGTGCCAGCAGCTTAAGCGGGAATGAAAAACTGTTTTTT CASSLSGNEKLFF
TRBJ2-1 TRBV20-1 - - TGCAGTGCTAGTCGATTCGGGTCTTCCATTCGGTACAATGAGCAGTTCTTC CSASRFGSSIRYNEQFF
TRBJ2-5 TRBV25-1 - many TGTGCCAGCAGCCGTATCGGAGAGACCCAGTACTTC CASSRIGETQYF
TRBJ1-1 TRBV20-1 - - TGCAGTGCCGCGGTAACAGCGAACACTGAAGCTTTCTTT CSAAVTANTEAFF
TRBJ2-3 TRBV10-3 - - TGTGCCATCAGTGAGGCTAATAGCGGCTACACAGATACGCAGTATTTT CAISEANSGYTDTQYF
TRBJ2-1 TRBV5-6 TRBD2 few TGTGCCAGCAGCTTGCCGGGACTAGCGGGAATCAATGAGCAGTTCTTC CASSLPGLAGINEQFF
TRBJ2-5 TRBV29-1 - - TGCAGCGTTGCCAGCCTTGGTGGGGAGACCCAGTACTTC CSVASLGGETQYF
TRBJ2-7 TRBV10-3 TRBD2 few TGTGCCACCACTCTTTCCCAACTAGCGGGTCCCTACGAGCAGTACTTC CATTLSQLAGPYEQYF
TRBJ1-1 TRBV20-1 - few TGCAGTGCTAGAATAAAGGACGGCTCTTACACTGAAGCTTTCTTT CSARIKDGSYTEAFF
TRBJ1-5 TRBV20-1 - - TGCAGTGCTAGAGTCCCAGGCAATCAGCCCCAGCATTTT CSARVPGNQPQHF
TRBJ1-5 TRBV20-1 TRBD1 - TGCAGTGCTAGACCGGGGACAGATAGCAATCAGCCCCAGCATTTT CSARPGTDSNQPQHF
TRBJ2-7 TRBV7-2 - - TGTGCCAGCAGCTTAGGACTGTTATCCTACGAGCAGTACTTC CASSLGLLSYEQYF